This TCR beta chain was recovered during a study of regulatory T cells in long-lasting Graves disease. On the study more broadly: Newly diagnosed Graves' patients had taken antithyroid drugs under 3 months.

Comments on this clonotype: The antigen is undetermined. A much larger clone is a single base away; this may be a read error.

Libraries of TCR beta came from iRepertoire HTBI primers plus Arm-PCR of CDR3 regions. MiXCR, applied by TCRdb to the multiplex PCR reads, yields one record per CDR3 protein. The data hold about 380,000 distinct CDR3 sequences, with roughly 15% observed a single time. This sample's time point: newly diagnosed GD, antithyroid drugs for less than 3 months. PBMC-extracted RNA yielded the TCR library. CDR1 and CDR2 from the germline V gene are SGDLS and YYNGEE. Trimming removed 4 bases from V and 7 bases from J, with 24 bases in between. The CDR3 sequence is 16 residues long. Findings and caveats of the study: Comparison showed that persistent patients shared more public clonotypes (about 2,600) than new patients (over 950). TCR diversity was lower in persistent than newly diagnosed Graves' disease. The study examined only peripheral blood, not thyroid tissue.

This TCR came from a female donor with Graves disease. The rearrangement uses TRBV9 and TRBJ2-7, with a tentative D call TRBD2 (5 bases). The sequencing used peripheral blood mononuclear cells (PBMCs), collected at new diagnosis, from a patient treated with antithyroid drugs. CDR3 amino acids: CASSSRSGFRGYEQYF. In DNA form, the CDR3 reads TGTGCCAGCAGCTCCAGATCCGGGTTCAGAGGGTATGAGCAGTACTTC.